This entry lists 27 T cell receptor beta chains sequenced from one sample in a study of cytomegalovirus exposure and HLA in healthy donors (dated 2017 in TCRdb). Libraries were built with the immunoSEQ multiplex PCR assay. For the multiplex PCR, a mixture combining 60 forward primers for TCR Vbeta segments and 13 reverse primers for TCR Jbeta segments was used. TCRdb provides this immuneACCESS table in a form limited to in-frame rearrangements. Some clones are lacking; in checked studies, under half of them reflect an unresolved V gene, and why the rest are absent is not known. This sample holds about 130,000 clones; around three quarters were observed only once. The ten top clones hold 2% to 2.5% of the sample. The sample comprised PBMCs. The receptors here all came from a man aged 18-30 years in good health and CMV-seronegative.

CDR3 protein: CASAGTDLLLGEQYF. The CDR3 nucleotides are TGTGCCTCGGCCGGGACAGACCTACTTCTTGGAGAGCAGTACTTC. The V and J genes are TRBV28 and TRBJ2-7, with 7 bases that match TRBD1. V trimming: 11 bases; J trimming: 7 bases; junction bases outside the gene matches: 20. The CDR3 contains 15 residues. Germline CDR1 and CDR2: MDHEN and SYDVKM.

V usage is TRBV19 and J usage is TRBJ2-1; 9 bases are a match to TRBD2. Unmatched junction bases numbered 2, after V lost 7 bases and J lost 4 bases. The CDR3 runs 13 residues. Germline values: CDR1 LNHDA, CDR2 SQIVND (reference sequence). The CDR3 sequence: CASISGGYNEQFF. DNA of the CDR3: TGTGCCAGTATTAGCGGGGGATACAATGAGCAGTTCTTC. Full variable domain (missing parts from reference TRBV19 and TRBJ2-1): DGGITQSPKYLFRKEGQNVTLSCEQNLNHDAMYWYRQDPGQGLRLIYYSQIVNDFQKGDIAEGYSVSREKKESFPLTVTSAQKNPTAFYLCASISGGYNEQFFGPGTRLTVL.

The chain combines TRBV6-6 with TRBJ1-2; TRBD1 matches 8 bases. In germline, CDR1 is MNHNY, CDR2 SVGAGI (reference sequence). The CDR3 consists of 16 residues. The V segment lost 9 bases and the J segment 0 bases; nucleotides outside the gene matches: 12. CDR3 region: CASSNPTGGANYGYTF. The DNA for the CDR3 is TGTGCCAGTTCAAACCCAACAGGGGGGGCTAACTATGGCTACACCTTC.

The chain employs TRBV11-3 and TRBJ2-7; maybe TRBD2 (6 bases). CDR3 size: 15 residues. Germline CDR1 is SGHNT and CDR2 is YENEEA. Trimming took off 3 bases at V and 0 bases at J, with 12 bases between the two ends. This chain's CDR3 is CASSFLSGPSYEQYF. The CDR3 DNA reads as TGTGCCAGCAGCTTCCTTAGCGGACCCTCCTACGAGCAGTACTTC.

This clone was counted between two and nine times. The chain carries TRBV6-5 and TRBJ2-1; the match to TRBD1 covers 9 bases. The junction had 10 bases not matched to a gene; V was cut back by 6 bases and J by 10 bases. Looked up from germline, CDR1 is MNHEY and CDR2 is SVGAGI. The length of the CDR3 is 14 residues. CDR3 region: CASRRGTGTFEQFF. The CDR3, as DNA: TGTGCCAGCAGGAGAGGGACAGGGACGTTCGAGCAGTTCTTC.

This clone was observed once. This rearrangement joins TRBV27 to TRBJ2-5; D remains ambiguous. The CDR3 covers 13 residues. The germline V gene has CDR1 MNHEY and CDR2 SMNVEV (reference sequence). The V end lost 5 bases, the J end lost 4 bases, and 11 bases lay between the germline ends. CDR3 loop: CASSGLSAETQYF. The CDR3 nucleotides read TGTGCCAGCAGTGGTCTAAGCGCAGAGACCCAGTACTTC.

The rearrangement links TRBV7-6 to TRBJ2-2, with 7 bases aligning to TRBD1. The CDR3 runs 17 residues. Germline CDR1 and CDR2: SGHVS and FNYEAQ. Trimming at V came to 2 bases and at J to 1 base, leaving 7 bases not matched to a gene. The CDR3 here is CASSLTPGQLNTGELFF. The CDR3 coding sequence is TGTGCCAGCAGCTTAACTCCGGGACAGCTGAACACCGGGGAGCTGTTTTTT.

The V and J genes are TRBV19 and TRBJ2-7, with D possibly TRBD1 on 6 matching bases. This CDR3 comprises 17 residues. Between the trimmed V and J ends, which lost 2 bases and 10 bases, there was a span of 27 bases. The germline gives CDR1 LNHDA, CDR2 SQIVND (reference sequence). DNA of the CDR3: TGTGCCAGTAGTATACCAGACCCTTCCGGGACATACGCAAAACAGTACTTC. Amino acid sequence: CASSIPDPSGTYAKQYF.

The chain has TRBV19 and TRBJ1-1, with a possible D match to TRBD1 (6 bases). Germline CDR1 LNHDA, CDR2 SQIVND (reference sequence). The CDR3 covers 14 residues. Trimming pared 5 bases from V and 1 base from J, leaving 11 bases between. In DNA, the CDR3 is TGTGCCAGTAGTTCGAGGACAGCGAACACTGAAGCTTTCTTT. It yields the protein CASSSRTANTEAFF. Full variable domain (outside the CDR3, taken from reference TRBV19 and TRBJ1-1): DGGITQSPKYLFRKEGQNVTLSCEQNLNHDAMYWYRQDPGQGLRLIYYSQIVNDFQKGDIAEGYSVSREKKESFPLTVTSAQKNPTAFYLCASSSRTANTEAFFGQGTRLTVV.

A remark on this clone: A read error may produce the germline difference seen at one junction end. The V gene is TRBV4-1, the J gene TRBJ2-3; a possible D gene is TRBD2 (5 bases). The CDR3 extends over 13 amino acids. Germline CDR1 is MGHRA and CDR2 is YSYEKL. The CDR3 DNA sequence: TGCGCCAGCAGCCTGTCTAGCATAGATACGCAGTATTTT. Its protein product is CASSLSSIDTQYF.

The V and J genes are TRBV19 and TRBJ2-7; 9 bases map to TRBD1. V was clipped by 1 base and J by 7 bases; unmatched bases: 11. The germline V gene has CDR1 LNHDA and CDR2 SQIVND (reference sequence). This CDR3 spans 16 amino acids. The CDR3 DNA reads TGTGCCAGTAGTATAGGCCCGGGACAGGGTACGGGAGAGCAGTACTTC. Amino acid sequence: CASSIGPGQGTGEQYF.

This clone has just one count. This chain links TRBV19 with TRBJ2-2; no clear D. V dropped 0 bases and J dropped 5 bases, with 7 bases sitting between them. Germline lookup yields CDR1 LNHDA and CDR2 SQIVND (reference sequence). CDR3 size: 14 residues. CDR3 sequence: CASSIDRGTGELFF. CDR3 sequence (DNA): TGTGCCAGTAGTATAGATCGCGGAACCGGGGAGCTGTTTTTT.

The chain employs TRBV30 and TRBJ1-5, with D unclear. This CDR3 spans 15 amino acids. The V end was cut by 0 bases, the J end by 2 bases, with 11 bases between. Per germline, CDR1 GTSNPN and CDR2 SVGIG (reference sequence). CDR3 loop: CAWSVLGGRNQPQHF. CDR3 DNA: TGTGCCTGGAGTGTATTAGGAGGACGCAATCAGCCCCAGCATTTT. Full variable domain (rest looked up from reference TRBV30 and TRBJ1-5): SQTIHQWPATLVQPVGSPLSLECTVEGTSNPNLYWYRQAAGRGLQLLFYSVGIGQISSEVPQNLSASRPQDRQFILSSKKLLLSDSGFYLCAWSVLGGRNQPQHFGDGTRLSIL.

This chain uses TRBV11-2 with TRBJ1-6; tentatively, D is TRBD1 (5 bases). The CDR3 loop spans 15 amino acids. The ends were cut back, 4 bases at V and 9 bases at J, with 16 bases in the middle. Germline assignment: CDR1 SGHAT and CDR2 FQNNGV. The CDR3 nucleotides are TGTGCCAGCAGCTCTGCTGGGGCTTTGGGTTCACCCCTCCACTTT. Residues: CASSSAGALGSPLHF.

The V gene is TRBV7-8, the J gene TRBJ2-7; the match to TRBD2 covers 9 bases. The germline V gene encodes CDR1 SGHVS and CDR2 FQNEAQ. CDR3 length: 16 amino acids. J was trimmed by 3 bases and V by 1 base; bases with no gene match: 7. The chain's CDR3 is CASSLEALAGLYEQYV. The CDR3 bases are TGTGCCAGCAGCTTAGAGGCTCTAGCGGGGCTCTACGAGCAGTACGTC.

The CDR3 DNA reads TGTGCCAGCAGCTTAGTAGGCCCTCCGGGATTGGGAGGTGAAGCTTTCTTT. Protein: CASSLVGPPGLGGEAFF. The V and J genes are TRBV7-6 and TRBJ1-1; D unresolved. Germline lookup yields CDR1 SGHVS and CDR2 FNYEAQ. V was pared by 1 base and J by 7 bases, with 22 bases between. The length of the CDR3 is 17 residues. The variable domain in full, with the rest retrieved from reference TRBV7-6 and TRBJ1-1, is GAGVSQSPRYKVTKRGQDVALRCDPISGHVSLYWYRQALGQGPEFLTYFNYEAQQDKSGLPNDRFSAERPEGSISTLTIQRTEQRDSAMYRCASSLVGPPGLGGEAFFGQGTRLTVV.

The V call is TRBV2, the J call TRBJ2-7; 9 bases map to TRBD2. Germline assignment: CDR1 SNHLY and CDR2 FYNNEI. The CDR3 extends over 17 amino acids. Losses at the gene ends were 7 bases for V and 0 bases for J; bases not matched to a gene: 13. CDR3 sequence reads: CASTLREGAGGSYEQYV. Here the CDR3 DNA reads TGTGCCAGCACCCTGAGAGAGGGAGCGGGGGGCTCCTACGAGCAGTACGTC.

The rearrangement uses TRBV4-2 and TRBJ2-3, with 7 nucleotides matching TRBD2. The CDR3 length is 17 residues. The V segment lost 4 bases and the J segment 5 bases; nucleotides outside the gene matches: 15. Looked up from germline, CDR1 is LGHNA and CDR2 is YNFKEQ. In DNA, the CDR3 is TGTGCCAGCAGCCGGACTAGTGGGTTAGGGCTGTTAGATACGCAGTATTTT. Its protein is CASSRTSGLGLLDTQYF.

The chain couples TRBV11-3 to TRBJ2-1; D is perhaps TRBD2 (6 bases). V lost 4 bases, J lost 11 bases, and 18 bases lay in between. The CDR3 is 14 residues long. Germline V lookup: CDR1 SGHNT, CDR2 YENEEA. The CDR3 loop reads CASSSGTPFDQQFF. The CDR3 DNA follows: TGTGCCAGCAGCTCCGGGACTCCGTTCGATCAGCAGTTCTTC.

This clone was seen a few times. The chain carries TRBV5-1 and TRBJ1-2, with D perhaps TRBD1 (6 bases). V dropped 4 bases and J dropped 10 bases, with 20 bases sitting between them. Germline CDR1 is SGHRS and CDR2 is YFSETQ. The CDR3 extends over 14 amino acids. The CDR3 nucleotides are TGCGCCAGCAGCCCGGGTGAACAGGGTCGGGTCTACACCTTC. As protein: CASSPGEQGRVYTF.

The chain joins TRBV7-3 to TRBJ2-7, with 8 nucleotides matching TRBD1. There are 14 residues in the CDR3. J was trimmed by 3 bases and V by 5 bases; bases with no gene match: 6. Germline lookup yields CDR1 SGHTA and CDR2 FQGTGA. The CDR3 DNA is TGTGCCAGCAGCGGAGGGACAGGAGACTACGAGCAGTACTTC. Translating gives CASSGGTGDYEQYF.

The chain recombines TRBV9 with TRBJ2-3; TRBD2 might be the D (5 bases). Germline V gene data show CDR1 as SGDLS and CDR2 as YYNGEE. V lost 0 bases, J lost 4 bases, and 12 bases lay in between. The length of the CDR3 is 15 residues. The CDR3 DNA follows: TGTGCCAGCAGCGTAGCGGGAATTGGACCAGATACGCAGTATTTT. It encodes CASSVAGIGPDTQYF.

CDR3 protein: CASSLLAYEQYF. CDR3 in DNA: TGTGCCAGCAGCTTACTAGCCTACGAGCAGTACTTC. V gene TRBV6-5 combines with J gene TRBJ2-7; tentative D call: TRBD2 (5 bases). The CDR3 length is 12 residues. Germline values: CDR1 MNHEY, CDR2 SVGAGI. Trimming left V 6 bases short and J 2 bases short, with 8 bases between.

The chain couples TRBV5-4 to TRBJ2-2; 9 bases agree with TRBD1. The germline V gene encodes CDR1 SGHNT and CDR2 YYREEE (reference sequence). The CDR3 totals 18 residues. V trimming: 2 bases; J trimming: 0 bases; junction bases outside the gene matches: 8. The CDR3 here is CASSFGDRGASNTGELFF. CDR3 nucleotides: TGTGCCAGCAGCTTTGGCGACAGGGGGGCCTCGAACACCGGGGAGCTGTTTTTT. Drawing the rest from reference TRBV5-4 and TRBJ2-2, the complete variable domain is ETGVTQSPTHLIKTRGQQVTLRCSSQSGHNTVSWYQQALGQGPQFIFQYYREEENGRGNFPPRFSGLQFPNYSSELNVNALELDDSALYLCASSFGDRGASNTGELFFGEGSRLTVL.

J is TRBJ2-1 and V is TRBV15; possible D gene TRBD2, 5 bases. CDR3 length: 17 amino acids. Germline CDR1 LNHNV, CDR2 YYDKDF (reference sequence). V lost 0 bases and J 3 bases, leaving 15 bases between the germline ends. CDR3 DNA sequence: TGTGCCACCAGCAGAGATGGTTCGAGCGGCAACTACAATGAGCAGTTCTTC. It codes for CATSRDGSSGNYNEQFF.

The chain joins TRBV7-9 to TRBJ2-7; TRBD2 matches at 8 bases. This CDR3 has 15 amino acids. Losses at the gene ends were 0 bases for V and 3 bases for J; bases not matched to a gene: 4. In germline, CDR1 is SEHNR, CDR2 FQNEAQ (reference sequence). CDR3 loop: CASSLASGAFYEQYF. The CDR3 DNA reads as TGTGCCAGCAGCTTAGCTAGCGGGGCTTTCTACGAGCAGTACTTC.

The rearrangement uses TRBV6-1 and TRBJ1-5, with D unresolved. Trimming cost V 8 bases and J 2 bases, with 10 bases left between them. Germline values: CDR1 MNHNS, CDR2 SASEGT. The CDR3 is 13 residues long. DNA of the CDR3: TGTGCCAGCCTTCAAACGGGCAATCAGCCCCAGCATTTT. Its translation is CASLQTGNQPQHF.